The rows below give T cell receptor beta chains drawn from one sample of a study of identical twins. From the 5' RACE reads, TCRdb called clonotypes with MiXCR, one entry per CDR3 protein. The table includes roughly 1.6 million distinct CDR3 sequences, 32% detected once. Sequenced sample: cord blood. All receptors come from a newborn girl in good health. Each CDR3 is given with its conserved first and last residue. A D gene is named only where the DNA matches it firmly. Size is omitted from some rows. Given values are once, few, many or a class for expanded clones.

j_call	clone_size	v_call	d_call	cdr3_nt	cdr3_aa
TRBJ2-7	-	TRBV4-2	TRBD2	TGTGCCAGCAGCCAAGAGTGGACTAGCGGCTACGAGCAGTACTTC	CASSQEWTSGYEQYF
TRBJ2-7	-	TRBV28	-	TGTGCCAGCAGTTTTGGTATTCACTACGAGCAGTACTTC	CASSFGIHYEQYF
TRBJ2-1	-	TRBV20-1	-	TGCAGTGCTAGGGATCCTTTCTCCTACAATGAGCAGTTCTTC	CSARDPFSYNEQFF
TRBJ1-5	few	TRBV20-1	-	TGCAGTGTCCGCTTCGGGGGTATGAATCAGCCCCAGCATTTT	CSVRFGGMNQPQHF
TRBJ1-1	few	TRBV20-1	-	TGCAGTGCTAGCCTGGGGACGATAACTGAAGCTTTCTTT	CSASLGTITEAFF
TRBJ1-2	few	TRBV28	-	TGTGCCAGCAGCACCTCTTCAGGGAACTATGGCTACACCTTC	CASSTSSGNYGYTF
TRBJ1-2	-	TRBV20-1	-	TGCAGTGCTAGAGATCCCCAGCGTACTAACTATGGCTACACCTTC	CSARDPQRTNYGYTF
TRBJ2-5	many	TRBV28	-	TGTGCCAGCAGTCCACTAGGGCGGGAAGAGACCCAGTACTTC	CASSPLGREETQYF
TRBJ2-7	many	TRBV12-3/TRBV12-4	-	TGTGCCAGCAGCCCCCCAGGGTTAAGCTACGAGCAGTACTTC	CASSPPGLSYEQYF
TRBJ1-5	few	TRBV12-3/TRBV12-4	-	TGTGCCAGCAGTTTGGGTCATCCAGGGGATGGCAATCAGCCCCAGCATTTT	CASSLGHPGDGNQPQHF
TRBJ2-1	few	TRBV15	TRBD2	TGTGCCACCAGCAGAGGGCTAGCGGGAGGTGACAATGAGCAGTTCTTC	CATSRGLAGGDNEQFF
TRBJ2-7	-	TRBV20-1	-	TGCAGTTCTAGCGAGACTAGGTTCTACGAGCAGTACTTC	CSSSETRFYEQYF
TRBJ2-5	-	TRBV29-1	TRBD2	TGCAGCGTTCGTTCCGGGACTAGCGGGACCCATGAGCAGTACTTC	CSVRSGTSGTHEQYF
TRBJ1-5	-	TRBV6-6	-	TGTGCCAGCAGTTCCGAAGGGAGCAATCAGCCCCAGCATTTT	CASSSEGSNQPQHF
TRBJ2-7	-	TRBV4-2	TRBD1	TGTGCCAGCAGCCAAGTGCGGGACAGGGATTACGAGCAGTACTTC	CASSQVRDRDYEQYF
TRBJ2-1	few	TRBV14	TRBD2	TGTGCCAGCAGCCCCCTGTCTAGCGGGAGAGGGTTCTTC	CASSPLSSGRGFF
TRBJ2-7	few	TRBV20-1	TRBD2	TGCAGTGCGAGACGACTAGCGGGAGGACTCTCCTACGAGCAGTACTTC	CSARRLAGGLSYEQYF
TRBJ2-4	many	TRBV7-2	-	TGTGCCAGCAGCGAAGGACTTCTAGCCAAAAACATTCAGTACTTC	CASSEGLLAKNIQYF
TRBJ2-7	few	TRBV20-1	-	TGCAGTGCTAGAGCTGCGGGACGGTCCTCCTACGAGCAGTACTTC	CSARAAGRSSYEQYF
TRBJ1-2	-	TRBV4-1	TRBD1	TGCGCCAGCAGCCAAGTTCCCCGGGACAGGGGTGATGGCTACACCTTC	CASSQVPRDRGDGYTF
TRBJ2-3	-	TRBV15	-	TGTGCCACCAGCAGAGCCTTGGGACTCTCGCCAGATACGCAGTATTTT	CATSRALGLSPDTQYF
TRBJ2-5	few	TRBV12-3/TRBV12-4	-	TGTGCCAGCAGATACTCGAGGTCCCAAGAGACCCAGTACTTC	CASRYSRSQETQYF
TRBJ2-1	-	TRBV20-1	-	TGCAGTGCTCGACCAACGAGCTCGACCAACGAGCAGTTCTTC	CSARPTSSTNEQFF
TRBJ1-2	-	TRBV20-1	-	TGCAGTGCTTACACGACCGATAACTATGGCTACACCTTC	CSAYTTDNYGYTF
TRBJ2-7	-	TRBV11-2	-	TGTGCCAGCAGCTTAACCCCGCATCGGGACGAATACGAGCAGTACTTC	CASSLTPHRDEYEQYF
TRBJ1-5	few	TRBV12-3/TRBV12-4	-	TGTGCCAGCAGTTTGTTCAGGGAAGGACAGCCCCAGCATTTT	CASSLFREGQPQHF
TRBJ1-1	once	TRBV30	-	TGTGCCTGGAGTGTAGCCAAGGGGGCTTTCTTT	CAWSVAKGAFF
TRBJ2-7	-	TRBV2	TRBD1	TGTGCCAGCAGGGGGACAGGTAGGCCCTACGAGCAGTACTTC	CASRGTGRPYEQYF
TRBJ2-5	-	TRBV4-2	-	TGTGCCAGCAGCCAAGATTGGCCGTCCCAAGAGACCCAGTACTTC	CASSQDWPSQETQYF
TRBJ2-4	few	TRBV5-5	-	TGTGCCAGCAGCCTGCAGGGGCCTACTAAGGACATTCAGTACTTC	CASSLQGPTKDIQYF
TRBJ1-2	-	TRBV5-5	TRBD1	TGTGCCAGCAGCTTGGAACGACGAGACAGGGTGAGGGGCTACACCTTC	CASSLERRDRVRGYTF
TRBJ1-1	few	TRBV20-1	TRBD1	TGCAGCGCCTCGACAGGGGGGCACACTGAAGCTTTCTTT	CSASTGGHTEAFF
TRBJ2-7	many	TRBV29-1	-	TGCAGCGTAGAGGCTAGCGCTATCCTCTACGAGCAGTACTTC	CSVEASAILYEQYF
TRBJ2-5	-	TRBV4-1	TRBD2	TGCGCCAGCAGCCCGCAGCTAGCGGTACACTCCTACAATGAGCAGTACTTC	CASSPQLAVHSYNEQYF
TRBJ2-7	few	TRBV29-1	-	TGCAGCGTTGCCGGGACAACCTACGAGCAGTACTTC	CSVAGTTYEQYF
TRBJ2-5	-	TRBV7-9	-	TGTGCCAGCAGCCCTCAGCGGGACAAGGAGCAGTACTTC	CASSPQRDKEQYF